A single sample is the source of the 5 T cell receptor beta chains below, sequenced in a study of OX40 agonist ivuxolimab in advanced cancers. The assay was immunoSEQ multiplex PCR, and TCRdb's table has in-frame clones only and misses some. This sample has 20,000 or so clones; approximately 80% occur once, and the top ten carry approximately 3%. Specimen: CD4+ or CD8+ T cells sorted from blood, collected in a trial of the OX40 agonist ivuxolimab. These receptors were taken from an adult with an advanced solid tumor such as melanoma, head and neck, liver or kidney cancer.

The chain employs TRBV5-1 and TRBJ2-2; no firm D call. CDR1 is SGHRS, CDR2 YFSETQ, per germline. This CDR3 has 14 amino acids. Trimming stripped 2 bases from V and 1 base from J, with 6 bases between. The CDR3 region is CASSLDGNTGELFF. CDR3 nucleotide sequence: TGCGCCAGCAGCTTAGATGGGAACACCGGGGAGCTGTTTTTT.

This chain connects TRBV25-1 to TRBJ1-2, with TRBD1 identical over 7 bases. The germline gives CDR1 MGHDK, CDR2 SYGVNS. The V and J ends lost 6 bases and 2 bases, in that order; junction bases with no gene match: 6. CDR3 size: 14 residues. The CDR3 DNA sequence: TGTGCCAGCAGAACAGGGGCGAACAACTATGGCTACACCTTC. This translates into CASRTGANNYGYTF.

This chain joins TRBV5-1 and TRBJ1-1, with D unclear. The V end lost 4 bases, the J end lost 4 bases, and 14 bases lay between the germline ends. Germline-derived CDR1 and CDR2 are SGHRS and YFSETQ. The CDR3 extends over 14 amino acids. CDR3 sequence reads: CASSPSYRSTEAFF. CDR3 coding DNA: TGCGCCAGCAGCCCATCTTATCGGAGCACTGAAGCTTTCTTT.

The chain uses TRBV15 and TRBJ2-3; D unclear. Deletions cut 5 bases from V and 5 bases from J, with 11 bases between. The length of the CDR3 is 13 residues. Germline CDR1 LNHNV, CDR2 YYDKDF (reference sequence). DNA of the CDR3: TGTGCCACCAGCGGTAGAAAGATAGATACGCAGTATTTT. It yields the protein CATSGRKIDTQYF.

The chain links TRBV10-1 to TRBJ2-7, with 10 bases aligning to TRBD1. The length of the CDR3 is 14 residues. V shed 5 bases and J 2 bases; nucleotides not matched to a gene: 3. Germline V gene lookup returns CDR1 WNHNN and CDR2 SYGVQD (reference sequence). The CDR3 bases are TGCGCCAGCAGTTCGGACAGGGGGGCCTACGAGCAGTACTTC. This codes for CASSSDRGAYEQYF.